The next 27 T cell receptor beta chains were all read from a single sample in a study of graft-versus-host responses after intestinal transplantation. Sequencing was performed with immunoSEQ multiplex PCR; in TCRdb, only in-frame clones are kept and a portion is missing. The table shows 10,000 to 15,000 clones, with around 30% occurring only once. Co-plating was performed using approximately 200,000 CFSE-labeled responder cells and approximately 200,000 irradiated, violet-dye-labeled stimulator cells. The sequenced sample was alloreactive CD8+ T cells from a mixed lymphocyte reaction culture, obtained before intestinal transplant. This sample's subset: CFSE-low proliferating T cells sorted from approximately six-day pre-transplant mixed lymphocyte reaction (GvH or HvG direction). The source is a human patient who received an intestinal transplant.

The CDR3 sequence is CASSQEQGKVQNEKLFF. The CDR3, as DNA: TGTGCCAGCAGCCAAGAACAGGGAAAGGTTCAAAACGAAAAACTGTTTTTT. The J gene is TRBJ1-4, the V gene TRBV4-2; D is perhaps TRBD1 (6 bases). Between the trimmed V and J ends, which lost 0 bases and 8 bases, there was a span of 19 bases. The germline gives CDR1 LGHNA, CDR2 YNFKEQ. The CDR3 contains 17 residues.

As to this clone: The germline gene is not matched at one end of the junction; a read error may be the cause. The rearrangement uses TRBV6-1 and TRBJ2-1, with a possible D match to TRBD1 (5 bases). Germline values: CDR1 MNHNS, CDR2 SASEGT. The CDR3 loop spans 12 amino acids. The CDR3 DNA follows: TGTGCCAGCAGTACGAACGGACAAACCCTCCTCTTC. It translates to CASSTNGQTLLF.

This clone was picked up one time. CDR3 sequence: CASSGGDYSPLHF. In DNA, the CDR3 is TGTGCCAGCAGTGGGGGGGATTATTCACCCCTCCACTTT. The chain carries TRBV2 and TRBJ1-6; TRBD1 might be the D (5 bases). V gave up 4 bases and J gave up 8 bases, with 9 bases separating them. Per germline, CDR1 SNHLY and CDR2 FYNNEI. This CDR3 has 13 amino acids.

The genes are TRBV21-1 and TRBJ1-4. TRBV21-1 is a pseudogene segment. The CDR3 extends over 14 amino acids. CDR3 sequence (DNA): TGTGCCAGCAGCGGGGGGCCTTTCCATGAAAAACTGTTTTTT. It specifies CASSGGPFHEKLFF.

The gene calls are TRBV5-1 and TRBJ1-2, with 8 bases fitting TRBD1. V dropped 4 bases and J dropped 6; count of bases not matched to a gene: 8. This CDR3 has 14 residues. Germline values: CDR1 SGHRS, CDR2 YFSETQ. DNA for the CDR3: TGCGCCAGCAGCGTGGGACAGGCGAGGGATGGCTACACCTTC. As protein: CASSVGQARDGYTF.

The CDR3 region has the DNA TGTGCCAGCAGCTACTACAACTACGAGCAGTACTTC. Residues: CASSYYNYEQYF. The chain carries TRBV27 and TRBJ2-7; D unresolved. Germline V CDR1 and CDR2: MNHEY, SMNVEV (reference sequence). The V gene lost 6 bases and the J gene lost 3 bases, with 9 bases spanning the gap. This CDR3 spans 12 amino acids.

This clone was counted a few times. The rearrangement joins TRBV6-5 to TRBJ2-3; D is possibly TRBD2 (6 bases). From germline, CDR1 is MNHEY and CDR2 SVGAGI. The CDR3 covers 14 residues. V was shortened by 3 bases and J by 3 bases, with 10 bases between the two germline ends. The CDR3 DNA sequence: TGTGCCAGCAGTTATCTAGCGATAACAGATACGCAGTATTTT. Amino acid sequence: CASSYLAITDTQYF.

This sequence joins TRBV6-6 and TRBJ1-5; D unclear. The CDR3 is made up of 13 amino acids. Trimming took 2 bases from V and 3 from J, leaving 5 bases between them. CDR1 and CDR2 from the germline V gene are MNHNY and SVGAGI (reference sequence). CDR3 nucleotides: TGTGCCAGCAGTTACGGCATCAATCAGCCCCAGCATTTT. Its translation: CASSYGINQPQHF.

The chain couples TRBV7-9 to TRBJ2-5, with 7 bases aligning to TRBD1. TRBJ2-7 explains the end of the DNA better; the J call may be wrong. Germline V lookup: CDR1 SEHNR, CDR2 FQNEAQ (reference sequence). The CDR3 covers 16 residues. The CDR3 DNA reads as TGTGCCAGCAGCGATCAGGGGGTACACACCTCCTACGAGCAGTACTTC. This translates into CASSDQGVHTSYEQYF.

This clone was observed a few times. The chain combines TRBV9 with TRBJ2-7; TRBD2 agrees at 7 bases. From germline, CDR1 is SGDLS and CDR2 YYNGEE. The J segment lost 2 bases and the V segment lost 2 bases, leaving 4 bases of the junction unmatched. The CDR3 has 14 residues. This CDR3 is CASSVASGTYEQYF. The CDR3 DNA follows: TGTGCCAGCAGCGTTGCTAGCGGTACCTACGAGCAGTACTTC.

The CDR3 here is CATSGTPYGYTF. The CDR3 nucleotides are TGTGCCACCTCCGGGACACCTTATGGCTACACCTTC. The J gene is TRBJ1-2, the V gene TRBV6-5, with D perhaps TRBD1 (6 bases). CDR1 is MNHEY and CDR2 is SVGAGI in the germline V gene. V lost 10 bases and J lost 5, with 14 bases in between. The CDR3 covers 12 residues.

This clone has only a few counts. The chain combines TRBV9 with TRBJ2-1; D uncertain. Germline-derived CDR1 and CDR2 are SGDLS and YYNGEE. V lost 4 bases and J 4 bases, leaving 3 bases between the germline ends. The CDR3 has 11 amino acids. The CDR3 loop reads CASSLYNEQFF. Written as DNA, the CDR3 is TGTGCCAGCAGCCTATACAATGAGCAGTTCTTC.

This chain links TRBV27 with TRBJ1-1; D gene ambiguous. The CDR3 runs 15 residues. The ends were cut back, 3 bases at V and 0 bases at J, with 11 bases in the middle. In germline, CDR1 is MNHEY, CDR2 SMNVEV (reference sequence). For the CDR3, the DNA is TGTGCCAGCAGTTTGTCAGCTAACATGAACACTGAAGCTTTCTTT. Translating it yields CASSLSANMNTEAFF.

The chain joins TRBV5-4 to TRBJ2-1, with D possibly being TRBD1 or TRBD2 (5 bases each). V was trimmed by 3 bases and J by 7 bases, leaving 17 bases between them. Germline CDR1 reads SGHNT; CDR2 reads YYREEE (reference sequence). CDR3 length: 15 residues. The CDR3 is CASSWGPRTHNEQFF. The CDR3, as DNA: TGTGCCAGCAGCTGGGGACCACGGACCCATAATGAGCAGTTCTTC.

The chain links TRBV6-6 to TRBJ2-3; either TRBD1 or TRBD2 may supply D (5 bases each). CDR3 length: 16 amino acids. With 2 bases removed from V and 0 bases from J, the gap between germline ends came to 12 bases. Germline CDR1 and CDR2: MNHNY and SVGAGI (reference sequence). The CDR3 sequence is CASSYGGRTSTDTQYF. CDR3 sequence (DNA): TGTGCCAGCAGTTACGGGGGACGGACTAGCACAGATACGCAGTATTTT.

V usage is TRBV5-1 and J usage is TRBJ1-6; 10 bases map to TRBD1. V trimming: 4 bases; J trimming: 1 base; junction bases outside the gene matches: 14. The CDR3 contains 20 residues. Germline lookup yields CDR1 SGHRS and CDR2 YFSETQ. The CDR3 region has the DNA TGCGCCAGCAGCCGCCAAAAGACAGGGGGCACGGGGTCCTATAATTCACCCCTCCACTTT. It translates to CASSRQKTGGTGSYNSPLHF.

A few counts support this clone. The chain joins TRBV27 to TRBJ2-7; D remains unclear. This CDR3 spans 14 amino acids. V was cut by 5 bases and J by 2 bases, with 13 bases left in between. The germline gives CDR1 MNHEY, CDR2 SMNVEV (reference sequence). CDR3 coding DNA: TGTGCCAGCAGTACCGTGGCCAGCCCCTACGAGCAGTACTTC. This gives the protein CASSTVASPYEQYF.

The chain combines TRBV28 with TRBJ2-1, with D unresolved. This CDR3 has 12 residues. CDR1 MDHEN and CDR2 SYDVKM come from the germline V gene. V lost 7 bases, J lost 10 bases, and 14 bases lay in between. The DNA of the CDR3 is TGTGCCAGCACTTTCCTGCTGGGAGAGCAGTTCTTC. This sequence encodes CASTFLLGEQFF.

This chain links TRBV7-9 with TRBJ2-1; D gene ambiguous. Germline CDR1 is SEHNR and CDR2 is FQNEAQ (reference sequence). The V end lost 1 base, the J end lost 4 bases, and 5 bases lay between the germline ends. The CDR3 is made up of 13 amino acids. The CDR3 DNA reads TGTGCCAGCAGCTTAGTGGGTTACAATGAGCAGTTCTTC. This sequence encodes CASSLVGYNEQFF. Full variable domain (rest looked up from reference TRBV7-9 and TRBJ2-1): DTGVSQNPRHKITKRGQNVTFRCDPISEHNRLYWYRQTLGQGPEFLTYFQNEAQLEKSRLLSDRFSAERPKGSFSTLEIQRTEQGDSAMYLCASSLVGYNEQFFGPGTRLTVL.

The chain has TRBV6-9 and TRBJ2-1; D gene uncertain. The CDR3 has 13 residues. V lost 9 bases to trimming and J lost 4 bases, with 13 bases between them. CDR1 and CDR2 from the germline V gene are MNHGY and SVAAGI. The CDR3 reads CARREPFYNEQFF. The CDR3 coding sequence is TGTGCCAGGCGCGAGCCGTTTTACAATGAGCAGTTCTTC.

This clone qualifies as medium-sized (0.01 to 0.1%). The chain couples TRBV4-1 to TRBJ1-1; D gene unclear. This CDR3 has 13 amino acids. CDR1 and CDR2 (germline): MGHRA, YSYEKL. With 10 bases removed from V and 3 bases from J, the gap between germline ends came to 15 bases. The CDR3: CATATIGDTEAFF. For the CDR3, the DNA is TGCGCCACCGCAACGATTGGGGACACTGAAGCTTTCTTT.

V is TRBV19 and J is TRBJ2-2, with D possibly matching TRBD1 (5 bases). V lost 3 bases and J lost 7, with 15 bases in between. Per germline, CDR1 LNHDA and CDR2 SQIVND (reference sequence). The CDR3 length is 15 residues. The CDR3 sequence is CASSIGVTGFGELFF. The CDR3 nucleotides are TGTGCCAGTAGTATTGGGGTAACAGGTTTCGGGGAGCTGTTTTTT. The full variable domain, completed using reference TRBV19 and TRBJ2-2, is DGGITQSPKYLFRKEGQNVTLSCEQNLNHDAMYWYRQDPGQGLRLIYYSQIVNDFQKGDIAEGYSVSREKKESFPLTVTSAQKNPTAFYLCASSIGVTGFGELFFGEGSRLTVL.

The DNA of the CDR3 is TGTGCCAGCAGCCCTCAGGACGTAGAAGCTTTCTTT. This sequence encodes CASSPQDVEAFF. The J gene is TRBJ1-1, the V gene TRBV11-2; D not certain. CDR3 size: 12 residues. Germline V lookup: CDR1 SGHAT, CDR2 FQNNGV. The V end was cut by 5 bases, the J end by 8 bases, with 12 bases between.

This clone was recorded only once. The chain uses TRBV28 and TRBJ1-1; TRBD1 aligns across 8 bases. V shed 5 bases, J shed 0 bases, and the junction held 11 bases outside the gene matches. CDR3 length equals 17 residues. CDR1 and CDR2 (germline): MDHEN, SYDVKM. The CDR3 spells CASSVPGQAAMNTEAFF. The CDR3, as DNA: TGTGCCAGCAGTGTGCCGGGACAGGCGGCCATGAACACTGAAGCTTTCTTT.

CDR3 coding DNA: TGTGCCAGTAGTATAGATCGGACAGACTATGGCTACACCTTC. It specifies CASSIDRTDYGYTF. The chain employs TRBV19 and TRBJ1-2; tentative D call: TRBD1 (6 bases). Between the trimmed V and J ends, which lost 0 bases and 3 bases, there was a span of 8 bases. CDR1 is LNHDA and CDR2 is SQIVND in the germline V gene (reference sequence). The length of the CDR3 is 14 residues.

This clone is deemed medium-sized (0.01 to 0.1%). The sample contains more than one DNA sequence encoding this CDR3. CDR3 protein: CASSEPSGGGGSEQYF. For the CDR3, the DNA is TGTGCCAGCAGCGAGCCCTCTGGTGGCGGGGGATCCGAGCAGTACTTC. The chain uses TRBV9 and TRBJ2-7, with 7 bases fitting TRBD2. The germline CDR1 and CDR2 sequences are SGDLS and YYNGEE. Losses at the gene ends were 3 bases for V and 6 bases for J; bases not matched to a gene: 15. CDR3 length: 16 amino acids.

The V and J genes are TRBV9 and TRBJ2-2, with D possibly matching TRBD1 (8 bases). V was pared by 3 bases and J by 6 bases, with 18 bases between. CDR1 and CDR2 (germline): SGDLS, YYNGEE. The CDR3 has 16 residues. CDR3 bases: TGTGCCAGCAGCGGCGGACAGGGAGGGGGACCCGGGGAGCTGTTTTTT. Residues: CASSGGQGGGPGELFF.